The clone carrying this T cell receptor (beta chain) was observed a few times. This sample includes further DNA sequences coding for the same CDR3. Some clones are missing from TCRdb's copy, which holds only in-frame ones; the method was immunoSEQ multiplex PCR. The data contain under 250,000 clones, around 90% of them singletons. The data stem from a study of blood T cell repertoires in COVID-19. Study information: Samples came from the United States, Italy and Spain, spanning acute and convalescent COVID-19.

Per germline, CDR1 MDHEN and CDR2 SYDVKM. The germline V and J ends were trimmed by 3 bases and 4 bases, with 9 bases remaining between them. The CDR3 covers 13 residues. V is TRBV28 and J is TRBJ1-2; TRBD1 might be the D (5 bases). This receptor was identified in a man aged 25-45 years who had recovered from COVID-19. Sequenced input: PBMCs or T cells enriched from blood (not recorded which). CDR3 coding DNA: TGTGCCAGCAGTTTGGGGGGGACCTATGGCTACACCTTC. Translating it yields CASSLGGTYGYTF.